This T cell receptor beta chain derives from a study of T cell responses to AZD1222 COVID-19 vaccine. Study findings and constraints: AZD1222 recipients seropositive at baseline numbered only five to seven. Without day 14 samples, only post-peak T cell repertoires were studied. Most donors were white British, females outnumbered males, and clonal diversity was possibly underestimated.

Assay: immunoSEQ multiplex PCR; the TCRdb copy retains only in-frame clones and omits some. The sample lists a few hundred thousand clones; 93% were seen once. The germline V and J ends were trimmed by 3 bases and 5 bases, with 12 bases remaining between them. This CDR3 comprises 14 residues. Per germline, CDR1 SGHKS and CDR2 YYEKEE (reference sequence). Turning to this clone: Its antigen is still unknown.

V usage is TRBV5-5 and J usage is TRBJ1-5, with D tentatively TRBD1 (6 bases). The source is an adult in good health. This specimen was peripheral blood, taken on day 0 of AZD1222 vaccination. This chain's CDR3 is CASSSYQGYQPQHF. CDR3 DNA sequence: TGTGCCAGCAGCTCCTACCAGGGGTATCAGCCCCAGCATTTT.